This T cell receptor (beta chain) was identified in a study of blood T cells in healthy people across ages. General observations from the study: Fewer expanded clones and more diversity marked long-lived versus aged donors.

It was with a sample-barcoded 5' primer and a J-beta primer mix that a second PCR of about 7 to 12 cycles was run. Each cDNA molecule was tagged by a template-switch adaptor with 12 random nucleotides. One entry per CDR3 protein, called by TCRdb with MiXCR from the 5' RACE reads. The sample records approximately 1.5 million distinct CDR3 sequences, 34% being singletons. Points on this clonotype: Its antigen remains unknown.

Germline V gene data show CDR1 as DFQATT and CDR2 as SNEGSKA (reference sequence). The CDR3 totals 16 residues. V lost 5 bases and J lost 1; bases outside the gene matches: 12. All donors came from Russia, were Caucasian and healthy, and spanned ages roughly 6 to 95. The chain employs TRBV20-1 and TRBJ2-3; 7 positions match TRBD2. Source material: blood. The sequence came from a woman between 25 and 40 years old in good health. The CDR3 region is CSASHDLAVGTDTQYF. In DNA, the CDR3 is TGCAGTGCTTCCCACGATCTAGCGGTAGGCACAGATACGCAGTATTTT.